The present T cell receptor beta chain was sequenced within a study of blood T cell repertoires in COVID-19. Sequenced by immunoSEQ multiplex PCR; TCRdb stores in-frame clones only, minus some. The table lists about 280,000 clones, 88% of them singletons, with 0.75% to 1% in the top ten. Germline CDR1 and CDR2: SGHTS and YDEGEE. Trimming removed 1 base at V and 13 bases at J, with 17 bases between. The CDR3 has 13 residues. This receptor was obtained from a woman in her 30s who had recovered from COVID-19. The chain carries TRBV5-8 and TRBJ1-2, with D tentatively TRBD1 (6 bases). Sample: PBMCs or T cells enriched from blood (not recorded which). CDR3 amino acids: CASSLTGLEAPTF. CDR3 bases: TGTGCCAGCAGCTTGACAGGGCTGGAGGCCCCCACCTTC.